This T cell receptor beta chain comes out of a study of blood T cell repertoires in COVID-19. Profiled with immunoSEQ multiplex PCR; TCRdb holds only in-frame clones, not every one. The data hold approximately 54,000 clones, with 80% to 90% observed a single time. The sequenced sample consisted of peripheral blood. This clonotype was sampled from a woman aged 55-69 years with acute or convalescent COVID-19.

CDR3 residues: CASSQVDRDTTEAFF. The CDR3 DNA reads TGCGCCAGCAGCCAGGTTGACCGGGACACCACTGAAGCTTTCTTT. This chain uses TRBV4-1 with TRBJ1-1; D is perhaps TRBD1 (6 bases). Germline CDR1 MGHRA, CDR2 YSYEKL. CDR3 size: 15 residues. Trimming shortened V by 3 bases and J by 4 bases, and 15 bases separated the two germline ends.